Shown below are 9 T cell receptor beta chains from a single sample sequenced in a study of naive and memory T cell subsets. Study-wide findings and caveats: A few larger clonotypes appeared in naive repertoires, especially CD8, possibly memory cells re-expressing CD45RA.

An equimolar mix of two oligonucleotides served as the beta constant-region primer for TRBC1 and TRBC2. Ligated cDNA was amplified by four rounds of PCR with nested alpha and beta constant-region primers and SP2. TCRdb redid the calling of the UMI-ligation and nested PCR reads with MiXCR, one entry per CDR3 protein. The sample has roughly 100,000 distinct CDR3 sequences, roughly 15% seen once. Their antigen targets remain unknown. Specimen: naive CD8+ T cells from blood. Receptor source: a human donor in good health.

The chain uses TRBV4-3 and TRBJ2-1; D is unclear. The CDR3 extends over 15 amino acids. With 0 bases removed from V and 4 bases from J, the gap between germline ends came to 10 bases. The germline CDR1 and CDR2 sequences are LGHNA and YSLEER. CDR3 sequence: CASSQDAATYNEQFF. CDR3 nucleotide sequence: TGCGCCAGCAGCCAAGATGCTGCTACGTACAATGAGCAGTTCTTC.

CDR3 protein: CASSLEIGGGPSYEQYF. The DNA of the CDR3 is TGTGCCAGCAGCTTGGAAATCGGGGGGGGACCCTCCTACGAGCAGTACTTC. The chain joins TRBV5-4 to TRBJ2-7; TRBD2 agrees at 8 bases. The CDR3 is 17 residues long. V lost 0 bases and J lost 0; bases outside the gene matches: 8. CDR1 is SGHNT, CDR2 YYREEE, per germline (reference sequence).

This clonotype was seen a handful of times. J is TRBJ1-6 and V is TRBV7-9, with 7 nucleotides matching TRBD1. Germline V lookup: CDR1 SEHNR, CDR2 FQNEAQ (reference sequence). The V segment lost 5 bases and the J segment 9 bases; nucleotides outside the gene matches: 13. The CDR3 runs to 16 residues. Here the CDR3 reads CASSTTRQGYGSPLHF. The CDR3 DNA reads TGTGCCAGCAGCACCACTCGACAGGGTTATGGTTCACCCCTCCACTTT.

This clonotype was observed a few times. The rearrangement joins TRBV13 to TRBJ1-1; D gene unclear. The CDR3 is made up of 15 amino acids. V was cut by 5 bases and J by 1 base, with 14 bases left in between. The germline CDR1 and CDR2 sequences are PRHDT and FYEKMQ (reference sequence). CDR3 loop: CASSPLGDWNTEAFF. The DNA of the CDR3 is TGTGCCAGCAGCCCGCTTGGAGACTGGAACACTGAAGCTTTCTTT.

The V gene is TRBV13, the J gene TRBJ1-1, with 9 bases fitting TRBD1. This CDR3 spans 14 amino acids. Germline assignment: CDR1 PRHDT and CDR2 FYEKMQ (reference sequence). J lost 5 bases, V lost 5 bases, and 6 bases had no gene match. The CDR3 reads CASSPGTGKTEAFF. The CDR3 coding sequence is TGTGCCAGCAGCCCGGGGACAGGGAAGACTGAAGCTTTCTTT.

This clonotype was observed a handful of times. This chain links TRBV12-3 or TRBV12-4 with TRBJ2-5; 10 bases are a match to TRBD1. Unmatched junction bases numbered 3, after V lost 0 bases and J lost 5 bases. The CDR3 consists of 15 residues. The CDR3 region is CASSLAGQGEETQYF. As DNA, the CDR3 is TGTGCCAGCAGTTTAGCTGGACAGGGGGAGGAGACCCAGTACTTC.

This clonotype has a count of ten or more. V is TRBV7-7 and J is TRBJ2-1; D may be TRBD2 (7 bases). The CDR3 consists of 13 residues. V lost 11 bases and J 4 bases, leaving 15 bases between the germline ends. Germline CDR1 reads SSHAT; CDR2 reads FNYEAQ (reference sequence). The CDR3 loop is CAVGGRGYNEQFF. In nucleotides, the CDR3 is TGTGCCGTGGGGGGGCGTGGGTACAATGAGCAGTTCTTC.

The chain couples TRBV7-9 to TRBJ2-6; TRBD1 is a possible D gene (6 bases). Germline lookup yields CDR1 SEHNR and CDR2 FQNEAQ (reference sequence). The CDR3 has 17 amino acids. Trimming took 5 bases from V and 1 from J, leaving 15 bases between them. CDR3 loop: CASSLAGTTSGANVLTF. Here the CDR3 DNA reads TGTGCCAGCAGCCTTGCCGGGACAACTTCTGGGGCCAACGTCCTGACTTTC.

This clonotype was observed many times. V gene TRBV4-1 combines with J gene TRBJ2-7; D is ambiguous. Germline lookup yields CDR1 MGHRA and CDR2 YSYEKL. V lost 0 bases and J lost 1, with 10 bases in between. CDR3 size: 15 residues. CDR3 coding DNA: TGCGCCAGCAGCCAAGATACAGCAAAATCCTACGAGCAGTACTTC. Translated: CASSQDTAKSYEQYF.